This T cell receptor beta chain was sequenced during a study of Graves' ophthalmopathy and Graves' hyperthyroidism. Amplification of TCR beta CDR3 regions used RNA transcripts. RT-PCR with HTBI primers came first, then second-round multiplex PCR. Using its own MiXCR run on the multiplex PCR reads, TCRdb lists one record per CDR3 protein. This sample has 350,000 to 400,000 distinct CDR3 sequences, with around 16% found just once. This clonotype showed up many times. Its antigen is unidentified. Pregnancy or lactation, uncontrolled infections and other autoimmune diseases were grounds for excluding patients. Germline-derived CDR1 and CDR2 are DFQATT and SNEGSKA (reference sequence). The V segment lost 2 bases and the J segment 0 bases; nucleotides outside the gene matches: 5. The CDR3 totals 16 residues. Points from the study as a whole: Appearing in blood as well were most expanded thyroid clonotypes above 0.001 frequency.

V gene TRBV20-1 combines with J gene TRBJ1-3; TRBD1 aligns across 9 bases. Specimen: peripheral blood. The sequence came from a woman between 18 and 29 years old with Graves' ophthalmopathy. CDR3 sequence: CSARKTGGLSGNTIYF. CDR3 in DNA: TGCAGTGCTAGAAAGACAGGGGGACTCTCTGGAAACACCATATATTTT.